This TCR beta chain was obtained from a study of blood T cells in healthy people across ages. The CDR3 has 14 amino acids. The germline gives CDR1 MNHNS, CDR2 SASEGT. Trimming took off 2 bases at V and 1 base at J, with 8 bases between the two ends. Combining a sample-barcoded 5' primer with a J-beta primer mix, a second PCR ran for roughly 6 to 11 cycles. TCRdb itself ran the 5' RACE reads through MiXCR, one entry per CDR3 protein. The sample lists around 1.5 million distinct CDR3 sequences, 30% to 35% occurring once. This clonotype was seen at least ten times. The TCR originated in a woman aged 30 to 39 in good health. The chain recombines TRBV6-1 with TRBJ2-5; TRBD1 is a possible D gene (5 bases). What was sequenced was blood. The CDR3 nucleotides read TGTGCCAGCAGTGAATGGGGCTTCCAAGAGACCCAGTACTTC. This encodes CASSEWGFQETQYF.